This T cell receptor (beta chain) originates from a study of T cell repertoires in cytomegalovirus infection. Study observations and caveats: What dominated the ex vivo response were HLA-C-restricted CMV-specific TCR beta clonotypes.

Germline CDR1 is SGHTA and CDR2 is FQGTGA. This CDR3 region has 15 residues. V was pared by 2 bases and J by 15 bases, with 22 bases between. MiXCR was run by TCRdb on the reads, yielding one entry per CDR3 protein. The sample gives almost 550,000 distinct CDR3 sequences, approximately 16% of which show up once; 20% to 30% is in the top ten. There are a few counts of this clonotype. The antigen is not known. The receptor was derived from a human donor in good health (CMV status not recorded). Some clones in this sample may be carry-over from other donors' samples. The chain joins TRBV7-3 to TRBJ2-2; D might be TRBD2 (6 bases). The sample was CD8+ T cells from PBMCs. This CDR3 is CASSLERAGPSGMFF. The CDR3 nucleotides are TGTGCCAGCAGCTTAGAAAGGGCGGGGCCTTCAGGGATGTTTTTT.